The following is a T cell receptor (beta chain) sequence with its context. Antigen specificity is unknown. The sample comes from a study of T cell repertoires in cytomegalovirus infection. Study background: Recently identified HLA-C-restricted CMV epitopes were used, and well-studied HLA-B-restricted CMV epitopes were used as well. From public TCR beta signatures came an indication of both CMV infection and matching HLA type.

Study results and caveats: Ex vivo, HLA-C-restricted CMV-specific TCR beta clonotypes prevailed over the rest of the response.

A single record per CDR3 protein comes from TCRdb applying MiXCR to the reads. The sample holds 800,000 to 950,000 distinct CDR3 sequences, less than 35% seen once. Germline lookup yields CDR1 SGHRS and CDR2 YFSETQ. The CDR3 totals 16 residues. V was cut by 0 bases and J by 1 base, with 12 bases left in between. The chain has TRBV5-1 and TRBJ2-3, with D perhaps given as TRBD1 or TRBD2 (6 bases each). Sequences were derived from cultured CD8+ T cells from PBMCs, sampled from culture after CMV antigen stimulation. This receptor was identified in a human donor in good health (CMV status not recorded). Some clones in this sample may be carry-over from other donors' samples. CDR3 amino acids: CASSLEGGPGTDTQYF. The CDR3 region has the DNA TGCGCCAGCAGCTTGGAAGGGGGGCCCGGCACAGATACGCAGTATTTT. Full variable domain (outside the CDR3, taken from reference TRBV5-1 and TRBJ2-3): KAGVTQTPRYLIKTRGQQVTLSCSPISGHRSVSWYQQTPGQGLQFLFEYFSETQRNKGNFPGRFSGRQFSNSRSEMNVSTLELGDSALYLCASSLEGGPGTDTQYFGPGTRLTVL.